What follows describes a single T cell receptor beta chain. Original processing methods: Estimated nucleated cell counts came from reference gene primer amplification. Repertoires were generated with immunoSEQ multiplex PCR, while TCRdb's copy carries only in-frame clones and drops some. The V and J calls and clone size are taken from that table; D and trimming were inferred from the DNA. The sample holds roughly 280,000 clones; around four fifths are singletons and the top ten take about 4.5%. This sample stems from a study of blood T cell repertoires in COVID-19. Background on the study: Collection of acute and convalescent COVID-19 samples took place in the United States, Italy and Spain. PBMCs, B-cell-depleted T cells, or T cells were the source of the cDNA or gDNA that made up the material.

The CDR3 runs to 14 residues. V dropped 3 bases and J dropped 3; count of bases not matched to a gene: 3. Germline CDR1 SQVTM, CDR2 ANQGSEA. The sequencing input was peripheral blood. This receptor was obtained from a man in his sixties who had recovered from COVID-19. V and J are TRBV29-1 and TRBJ2-1; 9 bases map to TRBD2. CDR3 residues: CSVDVSGSYNEQFF. In DNA, the CDR3 is TGCAGCGTTGATGTTAGCGGGAGCTACAATGAGCAGTTCTTC.